Below are 31 T cell receptor beta chains sequenced from a single sample in a study of T cell changes during pregnancy in multiple sclerosis. Clones were read by immunoSEQ multiplex PCR, and TCRdb kept only the in-frame ones, dropping some. The data contain tens of thousands of clones, 92% of them singletons. Sequenced material: peripheral blood, taken in the second trimester of pregnancy. Receptors originate from a female donor in good health, enrolled as a control in a pregnancy study.

The genes are TRBV6-5 and TRBJ2-4, with 8 bases fitting TRBD2. V dropped 8 bases and J dropped 3; count of bases not matched to a gene: 9. The CDR3 consists of 15 residues. The germline V gene has CDR1 MNHEY and CDR2 SVGAGI. The CDR3 loop is CASSQREGIKNIQYF. CDR3 DNA: TGTGCCAGCTCCCAACGGGAGGGTATCAAAAACATTCAGTACTTC.

J is TRBJ1-2 and V is TRBV5-6; D call uncertain. Trimming stripped 1 base from V and 5 bases from J, with 9 bases between. Germline loops: CDR1 SGHDT, CDR2 YYEEEE. CDR3 size: 13 residues. The CDR3 protein is CASSLMAAYGYTF. The CDR3 coding sequence is TGTGCCAGCAGCTTGATGGCAGCGTATGGCTACACCTTC.

This chain uses TRBV19 with TRBJ2-7; TRBD2 matches 8 bases. Germline V gene data show CDR1 as LNHDA and CDR2 as SQIVND (reference sequence). The CDR3 covers 15 residues. Trimming cost V 3 bases and J 2 bases; bases outside gene matches: 6. The CDR3 loop reads CASSIMSGSAYEQYF. In DNA form, the CDR3 reads TGTGCCAGTAGTATTATGAGCGGGAGTGCCTACGAGCAGTACTTC.

This clone was counted a single time. V is TRBV6-1 and J is TRBJ2-1; 9 bases map to TRBD1. V lost 8 bases, J lost 3 bases, and 8 bases stayed unmatched. The germline V gene has CDR1 MNHNS and CDR2 SASEGT. The CDR3 consists of 15 residues. The CDR3 is CASFRTGGYYNEQFF. The CDR3 DNA sequence: TGTGCCAGCTTCCGCACAGGGGGCTACTACAATGAGCAGTTCTTC.

J is TRBJ2-3 and V is TRBV7-9; no firm D call. The ends were cut back, 5 bases at V and 4 bases at J, with 10 bases in the middle. Per germline, CDR1 SEHNR and CDR2 FQNEAQ (reference sequence). The CDR3 runs 13 residues. The CDR3, as DNA: TGTGCCAGCAGCATACATGCGGCAGATACGCAGTATTTT. As protein: CASSIHAADTQYF.

The V and J genes are TRBV11-3 and TRBJ2-7; the match to TRBD2 covers 13 bases. CDR1 SGHNT and CDR2 YENEEA come from the germline V gene. V trimming: 4 bases; J trimming: 10 bases; junction bases outside the gene matches: 7. The CDR3 contains 14 residues. The CDR3 is CASSSSGTSGVQYF. For the CDR3, the DNA is TGTGCCAGCAGCTCATCCGGGACTAGCGGGGTCCAGTACTTC. Drawing the rest from reference TRBV11-3 and TRBJ2-7, the complete variable domain is EAGVVQSPRYKIIEKKQPVAFWCNPISGHNTLYWYLQNLGQGPELLIRYENEEAVDDSQLPKDRFSAERLKGVDSTLKIQPAELGDSAVYLCASSSSGTSGVQYFGPGTRLTVT.

V gene TRBV27 combines with J gene TRBJ2-7; 11 bases map to TRBD2. The CDR3 covers 17 residues. Germline V gene data show CDR1 as MNHEY and CDR2 as SMNVEV (reference sequence). The trim removed 3 bases at V and 3 bases at J, leaving 10 bases unmatched. The CDR3 nucleotides read TGTGCCAGCAGTTTGTGGGGAAGACTAGCGGGACTCTACGAGCAGTACTTC. It encodes CASSLWGRLAGLYEQYF.

The rearrangement uses TRBV9 and TRBJ2-5; D is possibly TRBD2 (5 bases). The CDR3 is 14 amino acids. Trimming removed 4 bases at V and 5 bases at J, with 15 bases between. Germline CDR1 reads SGDLS; CDR2 reads YYNGEE. Here the CDR3 reads CASSTRPAAETQYF. In DNA form, the CDR3 reads TGTGCCAGCAGCACCCGACCAGCGGCGGAGACCCAGTACTTC. The variable domain in full, completed from reference TRBV9 and TRBJ2-5, reads DSGVTQTPKHLITATGQRVTLRCSPRSGDLSVYWYQQSLDQGLQFLIQYYNGEERAKGNILERFSAQQFPDLHSELNLSSLELGDSALYFCASSTRPAAETQYFGPGTRLLVL.

The chain couples TRBV28 to TRBJ1-1; 7 bases align to TRBD1. After removal of 6 bases from V and 3 bases from J, the junction contained 4 bases not matched to a gene. From germline, CDR1 is MDHEN and CDR2 SYDVKM. There are 13 residues in the CDR3. CDR3 DNA: TGTGCCAGCAGCACTACAGGGGACACTGAAGCTTTCTTT. Protein sequence: CASSTTGDTEAFF.

The chain carries TRBV11-2 and TRBJ2-7; TRBD2 might be the D (6 bases). Germline assignment: CDR1 SGHAT and CDR2 FQNNGV. Trimming took 5 bases from V and 1 from J, leaving 9 bases between them. The CDR3 runs to 13 residues. The CDR3 region has the DNA TGTGCCAGCAGCGGGACTTATTCCTACGAGCAGTACTTC. Translation gives CASSGTYSYEQYF.

The chain recombines TRBV13 with TRBJ1-2; 7 bases are a match to TRBD1. The junction had 4 bases not matched to a gene; V was cut back by 4 bases and J by 5 bases. The CDR3 totals 13 residues. Germline CDR1 reads PRHDT; CDR2 reads FYEKMQ (reference sequence). The CDR3: CASSWTGLYGYTF. The CDR3 DNA follows: TGTGCCAGCAGCTGGACAGGATTGTATGGCTACACCTTC.

The CDR3 sequence is CASSGSRSDTQYF. The CDR3, as DNA: TGTGCCAGCAGTGGAAGCCGCTCAGATACGCAGTATTTT. The chain joins TRBV6-4 to TRBJ2-3; no clear D. The V and J ends lost 4 bases and 4 bases respectively, with 9 bases between them. CDR3 size: 13 residues. Germline V gene lookup returns CDR1 MRHNA and CDR2 SNTAGT.

V usage is TRBV7-9 and J usage is TRBJ1-1; D gene unclear. V lost 3 bases and J 11 bases, leaving 13 bases between the germline ends. The CDR3 has 12 residues. The germline V gene encodes CDR1 SEHNR and CDR2 FQNEAQ (reference sequence). CDR3 in amino acids: CASSLREIRAFF. In DNA form, the CDR3 reads TGTGCCAGCAGCTTGAGGGAGATTAGGGCTTTCTTT.

The chain links TRBV4-2 to TRBJ2-3, with D tentatively TRBD2 (6 bases). Between the trimmed V and J ends, which lost 1 base and 6 bases, there was a span of 17 bases. CDR1 and CDR2 from the germline V gene are LGHNA and YNFKEQ. This CDR3 has 16 amino acids. CDR3 nucleotides: TGTGCCAGCAGCCAAGGGGAGGTGCCGCACTTGGATACGCAGTATTTT. This gives the protein CASSQGEVPHLDTQYF.

Details on this clone: The same CDR3 arises from other DNA sequences in this sample as well. CDR3 protein: CASSPGTDQETQYF. As DNA, the CDR3 is TGTGCCAGCTCACCAGGGACAGACCAAGAGACCCAGTACTTC. The chain couples TRBV18 to TRBJ2-5, with TRBD1 matching 7 bases. The CDR3 consists of 14 residues. Germline values: CDR1 KGHSH, CDR2 LQKENI. J lost 0 bases, V lost 2 bases, and 0 bases had no gene match.

The chain is built from TRBV10-2 and TRBJ1-2; 9 bases align to TRBD1. Trimming at V came to 6 bases and at J to 4 bases, leaving 6 bases not matched to a gene. CDR1 is WSHSY, CDR2 SAAADI, per germline. The length of the CDR3 is 14 residues. The CDR3 spells CASSRQGEGYGYTF. DNA of the CDR3: TGCGCCAGCAGCCGACAGGGGGAGGGCTATGGCTACACCTTC.

The chain links TRBV27 to TRBJ1-5; D is uncertain. Germline V gives CDR1 MNHEY, CDR2 SMNVEV (reference sequence). The CDR3 has 18 amino acids. Trimming took off 1 base at V and 4 bases at J, with 20 bases between the two ends. The CDR3 DNA sequence: TGTGCCAGCAGTTTATTAGGAGGAAGGCCGCCACCGAATCAGCCCCAGCATTTT. Translating gives CASSLLGGRPPPNQPQHF.

This chain uses TRBV21-1 with TRBJ2-1; no DNA check was done on the table's D call, TRBD2. TRBV21-1 is listed as a pseudogene. The CDR3 runs to 17 residues. The CDR3 is CASSKVRWSGTSNEQFF. Here the CDR3 DNA reads TGTGCCAGCAGCAAAGTAAGGTGGTCCGGGACTAGCAATGAGCAGTTCTTC.

The chain links TRBV7-3 to TRBJ2-1; TRBD2 might be the D (5 bases). Germline V lookup: CDR1 SGHTA, CDR2 FQGTGA. V was clipped by 1 base and J by 0 bases, with 10 bases between them. The CDR3 has 16 residues. CDR3 loop: CASSLKAESSYNEQFF. The CDR3 DNA sequence: TGTGCCAGCAGCTTAAAAGCGGAGAGCTCCTACAATGAGCAGTTCTTC.

The chain links TRBV27 to TRBJ1-2; D perhaps matches TRBD1 (6 bases). Trimming removed 4 bases at V and 8 bases at J, with 17 bases between. The CDR3 is made up of 14 amino acids. Germline CDR1 MNHEY, CDR2 SMNVEV (reference sequence). CDR3 amino acids: CASSSLTGAWGYTF. CDR3 bases: TGTGCCAGCAGTTCCCTGACAGGTGCCTGGGGCTACACCTTC.

CDR3 protein: CASSRQVGSGNTIYF. CDR3 coding DNA: TGTGCCAGCTCACGACAGGTGGGGAGTGGAAACACCATATATTTT. J is TRBJ1-3 and V is TRBV18; tentatively, D is TRBD1 (6 bases). This CDR3 contains 15 residues. The V end was cut by 4 bases, the J end by 3 bases, with 13 bases between. CDR1 and CDR2 (germline): KGHSH, LQKENI.

The chain carries TRBV9 and TRBJ2-7; 8 bases map to TRBD2. In germline, CDR1 is SGDLS, CDR2 YYNGEE. This CDR3 is 15 amino acids long. J was trimmed by 8 bases and V by 3 bases; bases with no gene match: 13. This CDR3 reads CASSEQLGGTSKQYF. DNA of the CDR3: TGTGCCAGCAGCGAACAATTGGGGGGGACTAGTAAGCAGTACTTC.

The chain uses TRBV30 and TRBJ2-5, with 10 bases aligning to TRBD2. CDR1 is GTSNPN and CDR2 is SVGIG in the germline V gene (reference sequence). This CDR3 region has 14 residues. J was trimmed by 5 bases and V by 8 bases; bases with no gene match: 11. CDR3 sequence (DNA): TGTGCCAGCCACTCGGGACTAGCGAGTGAGACCCAGTACTTC. Translation gives CASHSGLASETQYF. The whole variable domain, filled in from reference TRBV30 and TRBJ2-5, reads SQTIHQWPATLVQPVGSPLSLECTVEGTSNPNLYWYRQAAGRGLQLLFYSVGIGQISSEVPQNLSASRPQDRQFILSSKKLLLSDSGFYLCASHSGLASETQYFGPGTRLLVL.

V and J are TRBV6-5 and TRBJ1-6; D not resolved. Germline-derived CDR1 and CDR2 are MNHEY and SVGAGI. This CDR3 is built from 14 residues. The V end lost 5 bases, the J end lost 5 bases, and 10 bases lay between the germline ends. For the CDR3, the DNA is TGTGCCAGCAGTAACAGTCCTGATAATTCACCCCTCCACTTT. Its protein is CASSNSPDNSPLHF.

V is TRBV29-1 and J is TRBJ1-2, with D possibly being TRBD1 (5 bases). The V gene's germline CDR1 is SQVTM and CDR2 ANQGSEA. V lost 4 bases and J 2 bases, leaving 8 bases between the germline ends. There are 12 residues in the CDR3. CDR3 bases: TGCAGCGTTGGGGGCCTGAACTATGGCTACACCTTC. It encodes CSVGGLNYGYTF.

The J gene is TRBJ1-5, the V gene TRBV4-1, with 9 bases identical to TRBD1. The CDR3 totals 16 residues. The germline V gene has CDR1 MGHRA and CDR2 YSYEKL. Trimming at V came to 9 bases and at J to 3 bases, leaving 12 bases not matched to a gene. Here the CDR3 reads CAREPGQGGYNQPQHF. The CDR3 DNA follows: TGCGCCAGAGAACCGGGACAGGGCGGTTACAATCAGCCCCAGCATTTT.

CDR3 in amino acids: CASSFTPSGDIGEQFF. The CDR3, as DNA: TGTGCCAGCTCATTCACTCCTAGCGGGGATATAGGGGAGCAGTTCTTC. The rearrangement uses TRBV18 and TRBJ2-1, with 9 bases fitting TRBD2. The length of the CDR3 is 16 residues. The V gene end was trimmed by 5 bases and the J gene end by 10 bases; junction bases not matched to a gene: 15. Germline CDR1 is KGHSH and CDR2 is LQKENI.

The chain recombines TRBV30 with TRBJ2-3, with D perhaps matching TRBD1 (5 bases). The CDR3 runs 14 residues. V lost 5 bases, J lost 4 bases, and 16 bases lay in between. The germline gives CDR1 GTSNPN, CDR2 SVGIG (reference sequence). CDR3 sequence reads: CAWGRNRPPDTQYF. The CDR3 DNA sequence: TGTGCCTGGGGAAGAAACAGGCCCCCAGATACGCAGTATTTT.

The chain is built from TRBV4-1 and TRBJ2-7, with 12 bases that match TRBD2. CDR3 length: 15 amino acids. With V trimmed by 5 bases and J by 6 bases, 8 bases remained unmatched. Per the germline V gene, CDR1 is MGHRA and CDR2 is YSYEKL. CDR3 coding DNA: TGCGCCAGCAGCGCTCGTCAGACTAGCGGGGGCGAGCAGTACTTC. Its translation: CASSARQTSGGEQYF.

This clone was picked up a small number of times. The chain carries TRBV30 and TRBJ1-1, with D uncertain. CDR3 size: 11 residues. Per the germline V gene, CDR1 is GTSNPN and CDR2 is SVGIG (reference sequence). The V end lost 5 bases, the J end lost 7 bases, and 11 bases lay between the germline ends. Here the CDR3 reads CAWGQDIEAFF. CDR3 sequence (DNA): TGTGCCTGGGGTCAGGATATTGAAGCTTTCTTT.

This chain joins TRBV19 and TRBJ1-2; the match to TRBD1 covers 9 bases. Germline lookup yields CDR1 LNHDA and CDR2 SQIVND (reference sequence). The CDR3 loop spans 15 amino acids. V shed 11 bases, J shed 0 bases, and the junction held 10 bases outside the gene matches. In DNA form, the CDR3 reads TGTGCCGGCTCCGGGACAGGGATTTCTAACTATGGCTACACCTTC. Translated: CAGSGTGISNYGYTF.